This TCR beta chain was identified during a study of blood T cell repertoires in COVID-19. Study-level information: Samples taken during acute and convalescent COVID-19 were collected in the United States, Italy and Spain. Sample material is recorded as cDNA or gDNA derived from T cells, B-cell-depleted T cells, or PBMCs.

Assay: immunoSEQ multiplex PCR; the TCRdb copy retains only in-frame clones and omits some. The profile covers under 200,000 clones, with about nine tenths appearing a single time and approximately 11% taken by the ten largest. One Seattle source followed patients from active infection through their disease course. The V end was cut by 2 bases, the J end by 10 bases, with 11 bases between. The CDR3 loop spans 12 amino acids. The germline gives CDR1 SEHNR, CDR2 FQNEAQ (reference sequence). Input material: peripheral blood. This sequence joins TRBV7-9 and TRBJ2-5; possibly TRBD2 for D (5 bases). The TCR originated in an older woman with COVID-19, enrolled during active disease. CDR3 sequence reads: CASSLKTRDQYF. The CDR3 DNA reads TGTGCCAGCAGCTTAAAGACCCGGGACCAGTACTTC.